This T cell receptor beta chain is from a study of PD-1 blockade in mismatch repair-deficient tumors. Sequenced by immunoSEQ multiplex PCR; TCRdb stores in-frame clones only, minus some. The table includes 60,000 to 65,000 clones, about nine tenths detected once. The CDR3 runs 12 residues. Germline-derived CDR1 and CDR2 are SGHNT and YYREEE (reference sequence). V lost 1 base to trimming and J lost 0 bases, with 0 bases between them. The specimen was peripheral blood, collected 52 weeks after starting pembrolizumab. This chain links TRBV5-4 with TRBJ2-3; the D is unclear. The clonotype originates from an adult with mismatch repair-deficient cancer. In DNA, the CDR3 is TGTGCCAGCAGCTTGAGCACAGATACGCAGTATTTT. Translating gives CASSLSTDTQYF.